These 10 T cell receptor beta chains share one sample of origin, sequenced in a study of shared clonotypes between healthy human individuals. Naive CD8 isolation took CD45RO-negative cells positively selected for CCR7 and excluded terminally differentiated effector memory CD45RA+ cells. Only in-frame clones appear in the TCRdb table, and some are missing; sequencing was by immunoSEQ multiplex PCR. Of around 2,100,000 clones detected, less than 95% appear once; the ten largest clones hold 1.2%. Sequencing was performed on naive CD8+ T cells sorted from blood. Source of these receptors: a man aged 18-30 years in good health.

This rearrangement joins TRBV5-6 to TRBJ2-1; 7 bases fit TRBD1. The CDR3 contains 16 residues. The junction had 10 bases not matched to a gene; V was cut back by 0 bases and J by 7 bases. Germline CDR1 and CDR2: SGHDT and YYEEEE. The CDR3 sequence: CASSLALTGFWNEQFF. The CDR3 nucleotides are TGTGCCAGCAGCTTGGCTCTGACAGGGTTCTGGAATGAGCAGTTCTTC.

A note on this clone: At one end the junction does not follow the germline gene, possibly because of a read error. This chain links TRBV7-7 with TRBJ1-3; a possible D gene is TRBD1 (5 bases). This CDR3 has 15 residues. The germline V gene has CDR1 SSHAT and CDR2 FNYEAQ (reference sequence). The CDR3, as DNA: TGTGCTAGCAGCCCGGGACCGAGCTCTGGAAACACCATATATTTT. This sequence encodes CASSPGPSSGNTIYF.

With regard to this clone: Additional DNA sequences in this sample encode the identical CDR3. The chain combines TRBV6-6 with TRBJ2-7; D is uncertain. Germline assignment: CDR1 MNHNY and CDR2 SVGAGI (reference sequence). V lost 4 bases and J lost 2, with 6 bases in between. This CDR3 has 12 amino acids. CDR3 in amino acids: CASSSTAYEQYF. For the CDR3, the DNA is TGTGCCAGCAGTTCTACAGCCTACGAGCAGTACTTC.

V gene TRBV9 combines with J gene TRBJ2-2, with D perhaps TRBD1 (6 bases). Trimming pared 0 bases from V and 1 base from J, leaving 19 bases between. The CDR3 runs to 19 residues. The germline gives CDR1 SGDLS, CDR2 YYNGEE. CDR3 loop: CASSVGRTVLTLNTGELFF. The DNA for the CDR3 is TGTGCCAGCAGCGTAGGCCGGACAGTTCTTACTTTGAACACCGGGGAGCTGTTTTTT.

Regarding this clone: This same CDR3 is encoded by further DNA sequences in the sample. V is TRBV30 and J is TRBJ1-1; D might be TRBD1 (5 bases). The germline V and J ends were trimmed by 2 bases and 5 bases, with 6 bases remaining between them. The CDR3 sequence is 11 residues long. Germline V gene sequence: CDR1 GTSNPN, CDR2 SVGIG (reference sequence). This CDR3 is CAWSRGTEAFF. The CDR3 nucleotides read TGTGCCTGGAGTCGGGGGACTGAAGCTTTCTTT. Using reference TRBV30 and TRBJ1-1 for the parts outside the CDR3, the full variable domain is SQTIHQWPATLVQPVGSPLSLECTVEGTSNPNLYWYRQAAGRGLQLLFYSVGIGQISSEVPQNLSASRPQDRQFILSSKKLLLSDSGFYLCAWSRGTEAFFGQGTRLTVV.

CDR3 in amino acids: CASRGPDGYTF. In DNA, the CDR3 is TGTGCCAGCAGGGGCCCGGATGGCTACACCTTC. V gene TRBV6-6 combines with J gene TRBJ1-2; D uncertain. Trimming pared 6 bases from V and 6 bases from J, leaving 8 bases between. CDR1 is MNHNY and CDR2 is SVGAGI in the germline V gene (reference sequence). CDR3 length equals 11 residues.

This clone was detected a few times. This chain joins TRBV2 and TRBJ1-1; D is undetermined. Germline V CDR1 and CDR2: SNHLY, FYNNEI. Trimming shortened V by 8 bases and J by 0 bases, and 13 bases separated the two germline ends. The CDR3 has 14 residues. DNA of the CDR3: TGTGCCAGCGATAGGGCACTCATGAACACTGAAGCTTTCTTT. This gives the protein CASDRALMNTEAFF.

The V gene is TRBV2, the J gene TRBJ2-7; D is ambiguous. Germline V gene sequence: CDR1 SNHLY, CDR2 FYNNEI. CDR3 size: 14 residues. V was pared by 10 bases and J by 0 bases, with 16 bases between. The CDR3 loop is CATIGWTPSYEQYF. In DNA, the CDR3 is TGTGCCACAATTGGATGGACGCCCTCCTACGAGCAGTACTTC.

The rearrangement links TRBV27 to TRBJ2-4, with a weak D call TRBD1 (5 bases). Germline assignment: CDR1 MNHEY and CDR2 SMNVEV (reference sequence). V lost 0 bases and J 0 bases, leaving 12 bases between the germline ends. The CDR3 sequence is 17 residues long. The DNA of the CDR3 is TGTGCCAGCAGTTTATCGACGGAGACAGTAGCCAAAAACATTCAGTACTTC. Its protein product is CASSLSTETVAKNIQYF.

In DNA, the CDR3 is TGTGCCAGCAGCGTCGGGACGGAAAACACTGAAGCTTTCTTT. Translated: CASSVGTENTEAFF. The V call is TRBV5-4, the J call TRBJ1-1, with D possibly TRBD1 on 5 matching bases. This CDR3 has 14 amino acids. Trimming took off 4 bases at V and 2 bases at J, with 12 bases between the two ends. In germline, CDR1 is SGHNT, CDR2 YYREEE (reference sequence).